This T cell receptor beta chain was identified in a study of ipilimumab plus nivolumab after autologous stem cell transplantation. Looking at the study overall: Typical patient got roughly 5 ipilimumab doses and seven to nine nivolumab doses (median). DLBCL patients had primary refractory or relapsed disease.

Patients received nivolumab 3 mg/kg at weeks 1, 4, 7, 10, then fortnightly to week 26. Trimming cost V 7 bases and J 2 bases; bases outside gene matches: 9. CDR3 size: 16 residues. The V gene's germline CDR1 is SGHTA and CDR2 FQGNSA. The method was immunoSEQ multiplex PCR; TCRdb's version includes in-frame clones alone and lacks a portion of them. In the table there are roughly 25,000 clones, roughly 84% of which are singletons. This clone was seen once. This TCR was sampled from a male donor with diffuse large B-cell lymphoma. This specimen consisted of PBMCs, obtained in a trial of ipilimumab plus nivolumab as post-transplant consolidation. The chain carries TRBV7-2 and TRBJ2-5; 11 nucleotides match TRBD2. The CDR3 DNA reads TGTGCCAGCACCCTGGGGCTAGCGGGGGGTCAAGAGACCCAGTACTTC. It specifies CASTLGLAGGQETQYF.